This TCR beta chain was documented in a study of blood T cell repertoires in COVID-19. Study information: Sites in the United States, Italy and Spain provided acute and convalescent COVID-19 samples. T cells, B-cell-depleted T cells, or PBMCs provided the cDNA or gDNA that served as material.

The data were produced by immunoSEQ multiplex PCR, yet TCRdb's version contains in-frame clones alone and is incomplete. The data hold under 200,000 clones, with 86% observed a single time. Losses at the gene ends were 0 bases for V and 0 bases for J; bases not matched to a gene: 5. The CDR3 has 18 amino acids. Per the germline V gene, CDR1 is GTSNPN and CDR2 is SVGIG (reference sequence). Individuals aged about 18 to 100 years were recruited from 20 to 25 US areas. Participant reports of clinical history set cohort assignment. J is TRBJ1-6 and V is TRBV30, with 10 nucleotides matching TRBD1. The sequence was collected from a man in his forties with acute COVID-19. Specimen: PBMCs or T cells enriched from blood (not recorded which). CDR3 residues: CAWSVGTGVSSYNSPLHF. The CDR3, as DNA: TGTGCCTGGAGTGTGGGGACAGGGGTGAGCTCCTATAATTCACCCCTCCACTTT.